Listed here are 27 T cell receptor beta chains from one sample, sequenced in a study of T cell changes during pregnancy in multiple sclerosis. Sequencing was performed with immunoSEQ multiplex PCR; in TCRdb, only in-frame clones are kept and a portion is missing. The sample consists of tens of thousands of clones, 90% to 95% of them appearing once. The sequences come from CD8+ T cells from peripheral blood mononuclear cells, collected in the second trimester of pregnancy. The receptors here all came from a female donor with multiple sclerosis, enrolled in a pregnancy study.

V usage is TRBV2 and J usage is TRBJ1-2; D remains unclear. The CDR3 consists of 14 residues. Germline V gene sequence: CDR1 SNHLY, CDR2 FYNNEI. V lost 3 bases and J 1 base, leaving 9 bases between the germline ends. This CDR3 reads CASSEEGFNYGYTF. DNA for the CDR3: TGTGCCAGCAGTGAGGAGGGTTTTAACTATGGCTACACCTTC.

This clone showed up just once. CDR3 sequence: CASSGLAEYEQYF. CDR3 DNA sequence: TGTGCCAGCAGTGGACTAGCTGAATACGAGCAGTACTTC. The gene calls are TRBV13 and TRBJ2-7; 8 bases align to TRBD2. In germline, CDR1 is PRHDT, CDR2 FYEKMQ (reference sequence). The ends lost 6 bases at V and 4 bases at J; junction bases unmatched: 5. CDR3 length: 13 residues.

The chain carries TRBV4-1 and TRBJ2-5; D gene unclear. The DNA matches TRBJ2-7 better at its end, which makes the J call doubtful. Germline CDR1 MGHRA, CDR2 YSYEKL. CDR3 size: 13 residues. The CDR3 sequence is CASSQYESYEQYF. The CDR3 nucleotides are TGCGCCAGCAGCCAGTATGAATCCTACGAGCAGTACTTC.

The chain links TRBV7-6 to TRBJ2-2; D is perhaps TRBD2 (6 bases). The V end lost 5 bases, the J end lost 2 bases, and 15 bases lay between the germline ends. Looked up from germline, CDR1 is SGHVS and CDR2 is FNYEAQ. CDR3 length: 16 residues. Here the CDR3 reads CASSPRRGGNTGELFF. Here the CDR3 DNA reads TGTGCCAGCAGCCCTCGGCGGGGCGGAAACACCGGGGAGCTGTTTTTT.

The rearrangement links TRBV9 to TRBJ1-5, with TRBD1 matching 8 bases. CDR1 is SGDLS, CDR2 YYNGEE, per germline. The CDR3 has 14 residues. Losses at the gene ends were 3 bases for V and 3 bases for J; bases not matched to a gene: 2. As DNA, the CDR3 is TGTGCCAGCAGCGCGGGACAGGACAATCAGCCCCAGCATTTT. Encoded protein: CASSAGQDNQPQHF.

V and J are TRBV9 and TRBJ1-3, with D perhaps TRBD1 (5 bases). This CDR3 comprises 16 residues. Germline V lookup: CDR1 SGDLS, CDR2 YYNGEE. Trimming stripped 0 bases from V and 0 bases from J, with 10 bases between. The CDR3 bases are TGTGCCAGCAGCGTAGGGGGGGTCAGCTCTGGAAACACCATATATTTT. Translation gives CASSVGGVSSGNTIYF.

The chain combines TRBV7-9 with TRBJ2-1, with 14 bases fitting TRBD2. The CDR3 sequence is 14 residues long. In germline, CDR1 is SEHNR, CDR2 FQNEAQ (reference sequence). V lost 8 bases, J lost 12 bases, and 9 bases stayed unmatched. CDR3 coding DNA: TGTGCCAGCGTCGGGGGACTAGCGGGAGAGTGGCAGTTCTTC. Translated, it gives CASVGGLAGEWQFF.

V and J are TRBV5-5 and TRBJ1-1, with TRBD1 as a possible D gene (5 bases). CDR1 is SGHKS and CDR2 is YYEKEE in the germline V gene (reference sequence). The CDR3 runs to 11 residues. Trimming took 2 bases from V and 13 from J, leaving 12 bases between them. CDR3 DNA: TGTGCCAGCAGCTTCCCCCCGGGGGTTTTCTTT. Translated, it gives CASSFPPGVFF.

This chain joins TRBV15 and TRBJ2-1; 14 bases map to TRBD2. Unmatched junction bases numbered 9, after V lost 4 bases and J lost 10 bases. This CDR3 is built from 16 residues. Germline CDR1 reads LNHNV; CDR2 reads YYDKDF (reference sequence). The CDR3 region is CATSNPGLAGGMEQFF. The DNA for the CDR3 is TGTGCCACCAGCAATCCTGGACTAGCGGGAGGTATGGAGCAGTTCTTC.

J is TRBJ1-1 and V is TRBV18; D is ambiguous. The ends were cut back, 6 bases at V and 4 bases at J, with 15 bases in the middle. The V gene's germline CDR1 is KGHSH and CDR2 LQKENI. The CDR3 runs to 14 residues. CDR3 sequence: CASSPGGSITEAFF. CDR3 coding DNA: TGTGCCAGCTCCCCCGGAGGCTCAATCACTGAAGCTTTCTTT.

The chain combines TRBV2 with TRBJ2-2; TRBD2 is a possible D gene (6 bases). Germline V lookup: CDR1 SNHLY, CDR2 FYNNEI. The CDR3 has 16 residues. The V gene lost 6 bases and the J gene lost 5 bases, with 19 bases spanning the gap. In DNA form, the CDR3 reads TGTGCCAGCAGGGACACGGGACTCGGGGGTACCGGGGAGCTGTTTTTT. This sequence encodes CASRDTGLGGTGELFF.

The chain recombines TRBV27 with TRBJ2-7; 10 bases are shared with TRBD2. Germline values: CDR1 MNHEY, CDR2 SMNVEV (reference sequence). V was clipped by 3 bases and J by 1 base; unmatched bases: 9. The CDR3 loop spans 17 amino acids. The chain's CDR3 is CASSFISGRTDSYEQYF. In nucleotides, the CDR3 is TGTGCCAGCAGTTTCATTAGCGGGAGGACGGATTCCTACGAGCAGTACTTC.

The V gene is TRBV27, the J gene TRBJ2-1, with unresolved D. In germline, CDR1 is MNHEY, CDR2 SMNVEV (reference sequence). V shed 5 bases and J shed 7 bases, with 9 bases lying between them. This CDR3 contains 12 residues. For the CDR3, the DNA is TGTGCCAGCAGTCCTTCAGGTAATGAGCAGTTCTTC. It translates to CASSPSGNEQFF.

The CDR3 loop reads CAWSALGPTGPSGNTIYF. CDR3 DNA sequence: TGTGCCTGGAGTGCGTTGGGCCCGACAGGGCCCTCTGGAAACACCATATATTTT. The chain employs TRBV30 and TRBJ1-3; 7 bases line up with TRBD1. Germline V CDR1 and CDR2: GTSNPN, SVGIG (reference sequence). Germline trimming cut 1 base from V and 0 bases from J; bases unmatched to any gene: 12. The CDR3 spans 18 residues.

The rearrangement joins TRBV6-6 to TRBJ1-2; a possible D gene is TRBD1 (6 bases). Germline values: CDR1 MNHNY, CDR2 SVGAGI (reference sequence). The V and J ends lost 6 bases and 3 bases respectively, with 17 bases between them. This CDR3 contains 15 residues. CDR3 in amino acids: CASSYDRTSYYGYTF. Here the CDR3 DNA reads TGTGCCAGCAGCTACGACAGGACTTCCTACTATGGCTACACCTTC.

The chain links TRBV7-9 to TRBJ2-1, with 8 positions matching TRBD2. Germline V CDR1 and CDR2: SEHNR, FQNEAQ (reference sequence). Losses at the gene ends were 3 bases for V and 4 bases for J; bases not matched to a gene: 11. The CDR3 contains 17 residues. In DNA form, the CDR3 reads TGTGCCAGCAGCTTCGCGCCGCGGGGGGTTCGGTACAATGAGCAGTTCTTC. It encodes CASSFAPRGVRYNEQFF.

The chain couples TRBV7-9 to TRBJ1-5; TRBD1 matches 7 bases. The V and J ends lost 5 bases and 1 base, in that order; junction bases with no gene match: 8. This CDR3 region has 16 residues. The germline V gene has CDR1 SEHNR and CDR2 FQNEAQ (reference sequence). For the CDR3, the DNA is TGTGCCAGCAGCCTTAGCGGGACAGAGAGCAATCAGCCCCAGCATTTT. This sequence encodes CASSLSGTESNQPQHF.

V gene TRBV5-8 combines with J gene TRBJ1-1; 8 bases fit TRBD1. The CDR3 sequence is 18 residues long. Germline CDR1 is SGHTS and CDR2 is YDEGEE. The J segment lost 1 base and the V segment lost 4 bases, leaving 15 bases of the junction unmatched. The CDR3 DNA reads TGTGCCAGCAGCCCTGGTTTACTAGACAGGGGCCCGAACACTGAAGCTTTCTTT. Translation: CASSPGLLDRGPNTEAFF.

The chain is built from TRBV19 and TRBJ2-3; 8 bases align to TRBD2. CDR1 and CDR2 from the germline V gene are LNHDA and SQIVND (reference sequence). The length of the CDR3 is 14 residues. The V and J ends lost 4 bases and 4 bases, in that order; junction bases with no gene match: 4. The CDR3 sequence: CASSNGRAADTQYF. The CDR3 nucleotides read TGTGCCAGTAGTAACGGGAGGGCAGCAGATACGCAGTATTTT.

The V call is TRBV27, the J call TRBJ2-7; 7 positions match TRBD1. Germline lookup yields CDR1 MNHEY and CDR2 SMNVEV (reference sequence). The CDR3 covers 16 residues. The V and J ends lost 5 bases and 6 bases, in that order; junction bases with no gene match: 16. CDR3 DNA: TGTGCCAGCAGTGGCCGACCGAGGGGGCCCGATTTCGAGCAGTACTTC. Its protein product is CASSGRPRGPDFEQYF.

CDR3 in amino acids: CASITGTEISYEQYF. CDR3 nucleotide sequence: TGTGCCAGCATTACCGGGACAGAGATTTCCTACGAGCAGTACTTC. The rearrangement uses TRBV2 and TRBJ2-7; 7 nucleotides match TRBD1. V lost 7 bases, J lost 1 base, and 10 bases stayed unmatched. The CDR3 covers 15 residues. From germline, CDR1 is SNHLY and CDR2 FYNNEI.

This chain joins TRBV4-1 and TRBJ1-1; no firm D call. This CDR3 comprises 16 residues. V lost 0 bases and J lost 3, with 14 bases in between. CDR1 and CDR2 from the germline V gene are MGHRA and YSYEKL. This CDR3 is CASSQEGRGLDTEAFF. CDR3 bases: TGCGCCAGCAGCCAAGAAGGCCGGGGATTGGACACTGAAGCTTTCTTT.

V is TRBV27 and J is TRBJ1-4; D not certain. V dropped 6 bases and J dropped 0 bases, with 8 bases sitting between them. There are 14 residues in the CDR3. Per germline, CDR1 MNHEY and CDR2 SMNVEV (reference sequence). CDR3 region: CASRRGSTNEKLFF. The CDR3 DNA is TGTGCCAGCAGACGAGGGTCAACTAATGAAAAACTGTTTTTT. The full variable domain, rest sourced from reference TRBV27 and TRBJ1-4, is EAQVTQNPRYLITVTGKKLTVTCSQNMNHEYMSWYRQDPGLGLRQIYYSMNVEVTDKGDVPEGYKVSRKEKRNFPLILESPSPNQTSLYFCASRRGSTNEKLFFGSGTQLSVL.

The CDR3 here is CASSGTVFSSTDTQYF. As DNA, the CDR3 is TGTGCCAGCAGCGGGACAGTATTTTCTAGCACAGATACGCAGTATTTT. This sequence joins TRBV7-9 and TRBJ2-3; 7 bases match TRBD1. With V trimmed by 5 bases and J by 0 bases, 8 bases remained unmatched. The CDR3 sequence is 16 residues long. Germline values: CDR1 SEHNR, CDR2 FQNEAQ (reference sequence).

This CDR3 reads CASSLSGQGEHNEQFF. CDR3 coding DNA: TGTGCCAGCAGCTTAAGTGGGCAGGGGGAACACAATGAGCAGTTCTTC. This rearrangement joins TRBV7-6 to TRBJ2-1; 7 bases align to TRBD1. Germline values: CDR1 SGHVS, CDR2 FNYEAQ. Unmatched junction bases numbered 9, after V lost 2 bases and J lost 5 bases. The CDR3 contains 16 residues.

The sample holds a few counts of this clone. J is TRBJ1-2 and V is TRBV11-2; 7 nucleotides match TRBD1. The CDR3 runs to 15 residues. The germline CDR1 and CDR2 sequences are SGHAT and FQNNGV. Unmatched junction bases numbered 7, after V lost 5 bases and J lost 1 base. CDR3 residues: CASSQTGQNNYGYTF. The CDR3 nucleotides read TGTGCCAGCAGCCAAACGGGACAGAATAACTATGGCTACACCTTC. Looking up the rest from reference TRBV11-2 and TRBJ1-2 gives the full variable domain: EAGVAQSPRYKIIEKRQSVAFWCNPISGHATLYWYQQILGQGPKLLIQFQNNGVVDDSQLPKDRFSAERLKGVDSTLKIQPAKLEDSAVYLCASSQTGQNNYGYTFGSGTRLTVV.

The chain is built from TRBV29-1 and TRBJ2-7; 8 nucleotides line up with TRBD1. V lost 0 bases and J lost 2; bases outside the gene matches: 6. CDR3 size: 15 residues. Looked up from germline, CDR1 is SQVTM and CDR2 is ANQGSEA. CDR3 coding DNA: TGCAGCGTTGAAGATCGGACAGGGCGCCCCTACGAGCAGTACTTC. Residues: CSVEDRTGRPYEQYF.